A selection of T cell receptor beta chains follows, all from one sample in a study of T cell responses to AZD1222 COVID-19 vaccine. Assay: immunoSEQ multiplex PCR; the TCRdb copy retains only in-frame clones and omits some. This table has 13,000 to 15,000 clones, 84% appearing once. This sample comprised peripheral blood, obtained 28 days after the second AZD1222 dose. The receptors here all came from an adult who received the AZD1222 COVID-19 vaccine. The CDR3 runs from the conserved cysteine through the conserved F or W. Fields, in order: J gene, V gene, D gene, clone size, CDR3 DNA, CDR3 protein. A D gene is named only where the DNA matches it firmly. Clone sizes are given selectively: once, few, many, or a class where the clone is expanded.

TRBJ1-4 TRBV6-1 TRBD1 once TGTGCCAGCAGTGAAGGTTTCGGGACAGGCGATGAAAAACTGTTTTTT CASSEGFGTGDEKLFF
TRBJ1-2 TRBV13 . . TGTGCCAGCAGCTCCCGGGAGAGCCACCAGCTCTATGGCTACACCTTC CASSSRESHQLYGYTF
TRBJ1-1 TRBV19 TRBD1 . TGTGCCACCTCGACAGGGTGGAACACTGAAGCTTTCTTT CATSTGWNTEAFF
TRBJ1-1 TRBV6-5 . once TGTGCCAGCAGTTACACACGGAACACTGAAGCTTTCTTT CASSYTRNTEAFF
TRBJ2-1 TRBV7-8 TRBD2 . TGTGCCAGCAGCTTATCAGGGACTAGCGGGAGTCCTCATGAGCAGTTCTTC CASSLSGTSGSPHEQFF
TRBJ2-1 TRBV7-3 TRBD2 once TGTGCCAGCAGCTTACAACTAGCGGAAATCACGGTGCAGTTCTTC CASSLQLAEITVQFF
TRBJ2-6 TRBV7-3 TRBD1 . TGTGCCAGCAGCTTAACAGGGGGCCTGTCTGGGGCCAACGTCCTGACTTTC CASSLTGGLSGANVLTF
TRBJ1-3 TRBV19 . . TGTGCCAGTAGTATGGAAGCAGGCGGCTCTGGAAACACCATATATTTT CASSMEAGGSGNTIYF
TRBJ1-1 TRBV7-2 . . TGTGCCAGCAGCTGGGACGGGATTGGGGCTGAAGCTTTCTTT CASSWDGIGAEAFF
TRBJ1-2 TRBV12-3/TRBV12-4 TRBD1 . TGTGCCAGCAGCCTCGGACAGGGCTATGGCTACACCTTC CASSLGQGYGYTF
TRBJ2-1 TRBV27 . . TGTGCCAGCAGTTTATCGCGGCGGGGCTCCTACAATGAGCAGTTCTTC CASSLSRRGSYNEQFF
TRBJ1-5 TRBV28 . few TGTGCCAGCAGTGCCAAACTTCAGCCCCAGCATTTT CASSAKLQPQHF
TRBJ1-5 TRBV2 . . TGTGCCAGCAGTCGCCGCCCCAGGGTTGATCAGCCCCAGCATTTT CASSRRPRVDQPQHF
TRBJ2-5 TRBV5-6 . few TGTGCCAGCAGCTTGGCCGCAGGGAGGAAGACCCAGTACTTC CASSLAAGRKTQYF
TRBJ2-2 TRBV10-3 . . TGTGCCATCAGTACCCGGGAGAACACCGGGGAGCTGTTTTTT CAISTRENTGELFF